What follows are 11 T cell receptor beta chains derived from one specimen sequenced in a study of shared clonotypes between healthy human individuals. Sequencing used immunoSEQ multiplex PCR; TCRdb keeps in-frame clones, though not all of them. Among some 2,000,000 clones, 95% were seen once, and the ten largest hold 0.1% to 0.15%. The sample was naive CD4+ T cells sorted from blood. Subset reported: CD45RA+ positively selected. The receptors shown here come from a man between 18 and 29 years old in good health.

As DNA, the CDR3 is TGCAGCGTTGAGTCCCCGCATAATGAAAAACTGTTTTTT. This codes for CSVESPHNEKLFF. This chain uses TRBV29-1 with TRBJ1-4; D remains unclear. V was cut by 3 bases and J by 4 bases, with 9 bases left in between. Germline assignment: CDR1 SQVTM and CDR2 ANQGSEA. The CDR3 extends over 13 amino acids.

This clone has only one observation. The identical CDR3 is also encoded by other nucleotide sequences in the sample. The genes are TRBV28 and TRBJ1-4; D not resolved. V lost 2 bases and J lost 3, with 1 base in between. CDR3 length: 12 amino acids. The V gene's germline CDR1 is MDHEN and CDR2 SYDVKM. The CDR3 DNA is TGTGCCAGCAGTTTACCTAATGAAAAACTGTTTTTT. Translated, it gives CASSLPNEKLFF.

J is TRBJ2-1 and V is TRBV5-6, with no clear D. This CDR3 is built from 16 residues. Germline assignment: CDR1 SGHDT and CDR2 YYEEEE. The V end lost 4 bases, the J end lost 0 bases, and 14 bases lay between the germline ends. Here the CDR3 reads CASSPVAERSYNEQFF. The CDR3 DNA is TGTGCCAGCAGCCCAGTGGCGGAGCGCTCCTACAATGAGCAGTTCTTC.

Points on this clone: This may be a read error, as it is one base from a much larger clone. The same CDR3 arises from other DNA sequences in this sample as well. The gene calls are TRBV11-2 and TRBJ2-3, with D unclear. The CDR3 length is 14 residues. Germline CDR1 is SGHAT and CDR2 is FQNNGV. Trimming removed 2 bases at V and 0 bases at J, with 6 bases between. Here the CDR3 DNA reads TGTGCCAGCAGCTTAACCGGGAGCACAGATACGCAGTATTTT. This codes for CASSLTGSTDTQYF.

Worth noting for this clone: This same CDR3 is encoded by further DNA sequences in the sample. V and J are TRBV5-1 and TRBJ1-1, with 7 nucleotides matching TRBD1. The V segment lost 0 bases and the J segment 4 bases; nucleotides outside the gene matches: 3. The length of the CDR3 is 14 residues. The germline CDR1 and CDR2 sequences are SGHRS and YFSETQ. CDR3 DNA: TGCGCCAGCAGCTTGGGACAGGGCAGCACTGAAGCTTTCTTT. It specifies CASSLGQGSTEAFF.

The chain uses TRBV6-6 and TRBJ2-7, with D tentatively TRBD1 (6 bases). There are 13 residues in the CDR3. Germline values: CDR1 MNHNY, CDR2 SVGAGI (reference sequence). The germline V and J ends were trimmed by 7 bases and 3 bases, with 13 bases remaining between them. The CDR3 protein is CASTSGGVYEQYF. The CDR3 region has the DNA TGTGCCAGCACCTCTGGGGGCGTCTACGAGCAGTACTTC.

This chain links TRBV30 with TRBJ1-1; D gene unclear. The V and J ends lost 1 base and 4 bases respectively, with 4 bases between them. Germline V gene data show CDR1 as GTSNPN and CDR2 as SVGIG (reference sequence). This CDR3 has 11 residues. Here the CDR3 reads CAWSGFTEAFF. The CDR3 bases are TGTGCCTGGAGTGGATTCACTGAAGCTTTCTTT. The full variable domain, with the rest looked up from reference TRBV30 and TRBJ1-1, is SQTIHQWPATLVQPVGSPLSLECTVEGTSNPNLYWYRQAAGRGLQLLFYSVGIGQISSEVPQNLSASRPQDRQFILSSKKLLLSDSGFYLCAWSGFTEAFFGQGTRLTVV.

The CDR3 sequence is CASSRGTSGTSYEQYF. CDR3 nucleotides: TGTGCCAGCAGCCGAGGGACTAGCGGGACCTCCTACGAGCAGTACTTC. This chain connects TRBV7-2 to TRBJ2-7, with TRBD2 matching over 13 bases. The CDR3 is made up of 16 amino acids. V lost 5 bases, J lost 0 bases, and 4 bases stayed unmatched. Germline V gene sequence: CDR1 SGHTA, CDR2 FQGNSA.

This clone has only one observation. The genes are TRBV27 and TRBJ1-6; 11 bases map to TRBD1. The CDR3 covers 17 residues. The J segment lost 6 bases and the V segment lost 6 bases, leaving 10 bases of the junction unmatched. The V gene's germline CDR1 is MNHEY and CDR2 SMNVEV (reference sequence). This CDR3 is CASRGLDRGLSNSPLHF. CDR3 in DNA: TGTGCCAGCAGAGGACTGGACAGGGGGCTATCTAATTCACCCCTCCACTTT.

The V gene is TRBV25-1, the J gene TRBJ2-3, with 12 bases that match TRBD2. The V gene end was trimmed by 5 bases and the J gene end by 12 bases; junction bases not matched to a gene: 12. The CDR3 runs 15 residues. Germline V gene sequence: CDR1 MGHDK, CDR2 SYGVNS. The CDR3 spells CASSSFGLAGGPQYF. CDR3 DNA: TGTGCCAGCAGTTCGTTCGGTCTAGCGGGAGGGCCCCAGTATTTT.

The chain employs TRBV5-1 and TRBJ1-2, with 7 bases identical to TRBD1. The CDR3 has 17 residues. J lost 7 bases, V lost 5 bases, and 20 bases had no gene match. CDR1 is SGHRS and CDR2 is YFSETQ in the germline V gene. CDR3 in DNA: TGCGCCAGCAGTCGCGAGACAGGGTTCATCTCGCTGGCTGGCTACACCTTC. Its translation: CASSRETGFISLAGYTF.